The 6 T cell receptor beta chains in this list originate from one sample, sequenced in a study of molecular identifiers for immune sequencing clone quantification. TCRdb analysed the PCR reads with MiXCR anew, one entry per CDR3 protein. This sample has around 460,000 distinct CDR3 sequences, with around 25% found just once. Source material: naive CD8+ T cells from blood, with Jurkat cell RNA spiked in. Subset here: FACS-sorted CD8+CD4-CCR7+CD45RA+ naive T cells. Every receptor here comes from a human donor in good health. Some libraries in this study had Jurkat cell RNA spiked in.

The chain combines TRBV7-9 with TRBJ2-1; TRBD2 aligns across 9 bases. This CDR3 has 17 residues. Trimming took 2 bases from V and 2 from J; bases not matched to a gene: 7. In germline, CDR1 is SEHNR, CDR2 FQNEAQ (reference sequence). CDR3 region: CASSLFPSGDPYNEQFF. In DNA, the CDR3 is TGTGCCAGCAGCTTATTTCCTAGCGGGGATCCCTACAATGAGCAGTTCTTC.

This clonotype was counted between two and nine times. The chain uses TRBV7-9 and TRBJ2-1; TRBD2 is a possible D gene (5 bases). Deletions cut 1 base from V and 0 bases from J, with 16 bases between. The CDR3 has 18 residues. Per germline, CDR1 SEHNR and CDR2 FQNEAQ (reference sequence). As DNA, the CDR3 is TGTGCCAGCAGCTTAGAGGTTAGGACTTCCTACTCCTACAATGAGCAGTTCTTC. Its protein product is CASSLEVRTSYSYNEQFF.

In this sample, this clonotype turned up a few times. The V and J genes are TRBV9 and TRBJ2-3, with TRBD2 as a possible D gene (5 bases). The length of the CDR3 is 17 residues. V was clipped by 0 bases and J by 3 bases, with 17 bases between them. CDR1 is SGDLS and CDR2 is YYNGEE in the germline V gene. The CDR3 sequence: CASSVGDILEETDTQYF. Written as DNA, the CDR3 is TGTGCCAGCAGCGTAGGGGATATACTAGAAGAAACAGATACGCAGTATTTT.

This clonotype has more than one count but fewer than ten. The rearrangement links TRBV5-5 to TRBJ1-1, with 9 bases that match TRBD1. CDR3 size: 15 residues. J gave up 7 bases and V 7 bases, and 14 bases lay outside the gene matches. Germline CDR1 reads SGHKS; CDR2 reads YYEKEE (reference sequence). The DNA of the CDR3 is TGTGCCAGCTGCCGGGACAGGGCCCTGTGGGGTGAAGCTTTCTTT. Residues: CASCRDRALWGEAFF.

This clonotype has only a few counts. The chain combines TRBV5-1 with TRBJ2-3; D remains unclear. This CDR3 spans 14 amino acids. V was cut by 1 base and J by 2 bases, with 8 bases left in between. The V gene's germline CDR1 is SGHRS and CDR2 YFSETQ. CDR3 bases: TGCGCCAGCAGCTTGTATGGTTACACAGATACGCAGTATTTT. This translates into CASSLYGYTDTQYF.

On this clonotype itself: This clone may be a read error of a much larger clone one base away. The chain joins TRBV7-9 to TRBJ2-3; 8 bases align to TRBD2. The CDR3 contains 13 residues. Germline values: CDR1 SEHNR, CDR2 FQNEAQ (reference sequence). The CDR3 region has the DNA TGTGCCAGCTTCAGCGGGAGACCAGATACGCTGTATTTT. Amino acid sequence: CASFSGRPDTLYF.